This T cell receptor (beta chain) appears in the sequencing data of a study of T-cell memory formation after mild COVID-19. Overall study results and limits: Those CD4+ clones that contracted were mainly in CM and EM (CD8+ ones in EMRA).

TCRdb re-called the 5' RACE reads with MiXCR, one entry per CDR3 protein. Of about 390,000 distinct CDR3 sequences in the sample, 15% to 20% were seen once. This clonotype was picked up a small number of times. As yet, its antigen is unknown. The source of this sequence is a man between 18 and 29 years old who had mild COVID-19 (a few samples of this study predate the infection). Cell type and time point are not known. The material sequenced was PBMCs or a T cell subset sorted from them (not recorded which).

The CDR3 DNA reads TGTGCCACCAGTGAGCCGAAGATTGCAACAGGGGTCTACACAGATACGCAGTATTTT. Its translation is CATSEPKIATGVYTDTQYF. This chain connects TRBV24-1 to TRBJ2-3, with 7 bases aligning to TRBD1. CDR1 KGHDR and CDR2 SFDVKD come from the germline V gene. The CDR3 is 19 amino acids. V shed 4 bases and J 2 bases; nucleotides not matched to a gene: 17.